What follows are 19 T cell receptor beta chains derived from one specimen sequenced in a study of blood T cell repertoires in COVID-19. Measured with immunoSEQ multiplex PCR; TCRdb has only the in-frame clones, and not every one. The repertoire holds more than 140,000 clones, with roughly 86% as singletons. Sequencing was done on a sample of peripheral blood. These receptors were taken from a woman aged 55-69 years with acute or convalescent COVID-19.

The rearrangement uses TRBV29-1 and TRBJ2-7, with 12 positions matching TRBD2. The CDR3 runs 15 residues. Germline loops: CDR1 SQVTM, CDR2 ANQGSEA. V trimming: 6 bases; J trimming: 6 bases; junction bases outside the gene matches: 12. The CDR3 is CSVVRLAGALGEQYF. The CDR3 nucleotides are TGCAGCGTCGTACGACTAGCGGGGGCCCTCGGCGAGCAGTACTTC.

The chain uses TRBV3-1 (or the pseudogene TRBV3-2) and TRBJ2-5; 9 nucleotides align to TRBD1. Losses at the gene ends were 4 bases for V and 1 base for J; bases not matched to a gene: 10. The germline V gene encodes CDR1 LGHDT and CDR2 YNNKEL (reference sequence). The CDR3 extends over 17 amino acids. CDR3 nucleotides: TGTGCCAGCAGCCCGAGGCGGGACAGGGACTTCCAAGAGACCCAGTACTTC. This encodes CASSPRRDRDFQETQYF.

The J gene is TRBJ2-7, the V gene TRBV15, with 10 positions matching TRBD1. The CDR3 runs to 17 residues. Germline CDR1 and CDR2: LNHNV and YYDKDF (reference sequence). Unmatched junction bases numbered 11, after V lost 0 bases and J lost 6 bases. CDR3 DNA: TGTGCCACCAGCAGAGATCGGCGGACAGGGGGGGGTGGCGAGCAGTACTTC. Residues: CATSRDRRTGGGGEQYF.

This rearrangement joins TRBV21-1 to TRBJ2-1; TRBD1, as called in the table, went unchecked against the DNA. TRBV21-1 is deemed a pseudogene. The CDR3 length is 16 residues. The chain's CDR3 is CASSNGSGTGGNEQFF. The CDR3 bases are TGTGCCAGCAGCAACGGCTCCGGGACAGGGGGAAATGAGCAGTTCTTC.

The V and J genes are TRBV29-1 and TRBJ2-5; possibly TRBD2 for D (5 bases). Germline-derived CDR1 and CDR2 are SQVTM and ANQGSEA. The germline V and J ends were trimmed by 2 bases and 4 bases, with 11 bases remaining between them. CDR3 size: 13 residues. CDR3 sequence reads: CSVERTRGETQYF. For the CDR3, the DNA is TGCAGCGTTGAAAGGACCCGGGGAGAGACCCAGTACTTC.

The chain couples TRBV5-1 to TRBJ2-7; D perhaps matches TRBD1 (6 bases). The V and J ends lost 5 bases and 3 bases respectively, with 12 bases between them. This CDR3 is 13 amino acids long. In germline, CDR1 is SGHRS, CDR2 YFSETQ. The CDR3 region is CASRPGQNYEQYF. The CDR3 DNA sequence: TGCGCCAGCAGGCCGGGACAAAACTACGAGCAGTACTTC.

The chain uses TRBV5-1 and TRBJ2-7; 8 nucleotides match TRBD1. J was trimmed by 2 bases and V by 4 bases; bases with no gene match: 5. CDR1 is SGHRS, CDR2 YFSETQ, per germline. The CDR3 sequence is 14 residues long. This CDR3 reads CASSAQGGPYEQYF. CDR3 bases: TGCGCCAGCAGCGCACAGGGGGGACCCTACGAGCAGTACTTC.

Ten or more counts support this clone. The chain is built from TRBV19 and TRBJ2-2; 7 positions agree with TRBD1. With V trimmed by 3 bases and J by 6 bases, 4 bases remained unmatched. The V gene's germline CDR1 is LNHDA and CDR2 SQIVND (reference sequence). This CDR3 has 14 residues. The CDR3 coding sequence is TGTGCCAGTAGTATTACAGGGGAACCCGGGGAGCTGTTTTTT. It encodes CASSITGEPGELFF.

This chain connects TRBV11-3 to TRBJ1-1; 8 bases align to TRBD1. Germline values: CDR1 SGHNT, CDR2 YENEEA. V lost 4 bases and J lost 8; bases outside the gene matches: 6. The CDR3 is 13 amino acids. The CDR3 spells CASSYDRGLEAFF. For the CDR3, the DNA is TGTGCCAGCAGCTACGACAGGGGTCTAGAAGCTTTCTTT.

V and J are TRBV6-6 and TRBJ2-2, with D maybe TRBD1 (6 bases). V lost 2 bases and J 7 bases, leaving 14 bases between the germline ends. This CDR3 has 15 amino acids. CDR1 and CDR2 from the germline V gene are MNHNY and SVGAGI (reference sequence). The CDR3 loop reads CASSYARARGGELFF. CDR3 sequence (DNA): TGTGCCAGCAGTTACGCGCGGGCCAGGGGCGGGGAGCTGTTTTTT.

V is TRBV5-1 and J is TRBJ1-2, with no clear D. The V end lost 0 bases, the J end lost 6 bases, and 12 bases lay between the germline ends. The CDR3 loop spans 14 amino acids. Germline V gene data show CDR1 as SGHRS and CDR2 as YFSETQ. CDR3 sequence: CASSLGGNGNGYTF. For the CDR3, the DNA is TGCGCCAGCAGCTTGGGGGGTAACGGGAATGGCTACACCTTC.

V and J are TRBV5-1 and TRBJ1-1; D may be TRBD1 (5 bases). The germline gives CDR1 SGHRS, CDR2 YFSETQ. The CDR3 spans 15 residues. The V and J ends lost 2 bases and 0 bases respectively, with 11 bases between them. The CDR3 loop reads CASSFSQDMNTEAFF. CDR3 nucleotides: TGCGCCAGCAGCTTTAGTCAGGACATGAACACTGAAGCTTTCTTT. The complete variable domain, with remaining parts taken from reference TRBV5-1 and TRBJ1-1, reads KAGVTQTPRYLIKTRGQQVTLSCSPISGHRSVSWYQQTPGQGLQFLFEYFSETQRNKGNFPGRFSGRQFSNSRSEMNVSTLELGDSALYLCASSFSQDMNTEAFFGQGTRLTVV.

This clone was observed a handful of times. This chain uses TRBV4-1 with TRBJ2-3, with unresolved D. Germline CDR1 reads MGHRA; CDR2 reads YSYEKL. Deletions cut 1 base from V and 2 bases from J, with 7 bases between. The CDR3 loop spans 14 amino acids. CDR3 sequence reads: CASSQGPTTDTQYF. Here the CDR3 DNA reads TGCGCCAGCAGCCAAGGGCCAACCACAGATACGCAGTATTTT.

This chain's CDR3 is CASSAGGQWVRETQYF. The CDR3 region has the DNA TGTGCCAGCAGCGCAGGGGGACAGTGGGTGAGAGAGACCCAGTACTTC. The rearrangement links TRBV9 to TRBJ2-5, with 7 bases identical to TRBD1. CDR1 and CDR2 from the germline V gene are SGDLS and YYNGEE. The CDR3 has 16 residues. V dropped 3 bases and J dropped 4; count of bases not matched to a gene: 12.

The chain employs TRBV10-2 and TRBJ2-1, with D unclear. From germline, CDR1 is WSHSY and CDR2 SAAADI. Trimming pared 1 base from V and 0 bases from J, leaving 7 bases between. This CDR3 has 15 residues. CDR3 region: CASSEFSSSYNEQFF. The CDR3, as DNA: TGCGCCAGCAGTGAGTTTAGTAGCTCCTACAATGAGCAGTTCTTC.

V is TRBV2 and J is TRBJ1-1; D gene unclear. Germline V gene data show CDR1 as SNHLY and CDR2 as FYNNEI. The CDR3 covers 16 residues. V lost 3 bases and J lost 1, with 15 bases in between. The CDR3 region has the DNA TGTGCCAGCAGTGACCGGCAGAGGGCTGGGAACACTGAAGCTTTCTTT. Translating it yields CASSDRQRAGNTEAFF.

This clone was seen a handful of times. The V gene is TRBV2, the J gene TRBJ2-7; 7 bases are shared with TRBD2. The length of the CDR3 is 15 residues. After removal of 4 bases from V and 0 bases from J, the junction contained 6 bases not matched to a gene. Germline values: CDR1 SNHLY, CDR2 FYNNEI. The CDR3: CASSVGLGGSYEQYF. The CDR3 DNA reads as TGTGCCAGCAGTGTCGGACTAGGAGGCTCCTACGAGCAGTACTTC.

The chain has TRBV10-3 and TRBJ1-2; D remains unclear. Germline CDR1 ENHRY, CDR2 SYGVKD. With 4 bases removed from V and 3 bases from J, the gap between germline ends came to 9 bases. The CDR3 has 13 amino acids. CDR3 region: CAISGRVDYGYTF. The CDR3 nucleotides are TGTGCCATCAGTGGGAGGGTAGACTATGGCTACACCTTC.

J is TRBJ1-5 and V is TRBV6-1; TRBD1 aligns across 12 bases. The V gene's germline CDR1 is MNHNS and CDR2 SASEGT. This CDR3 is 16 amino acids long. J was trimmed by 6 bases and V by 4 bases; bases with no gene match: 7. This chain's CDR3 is CASSGRGTGGSQPQHF. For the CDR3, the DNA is TGTGCCAGCAGTGGAAGAGGGACAGGGGGCAGTCAGCCCCAGCATTTT.